This TCR beta chain comes out of a study of T cell changes during pregnancy in multiple sclerosis. TCRdb's copy holds only in-frame clones and misses some; the assay was immunoSEQ multiplex PCR. The data show fewer than 70,000 clones, around 92% seen once. The CDR3 is 16 residues long. Trimming took 0 bases from V and 2 from J; bases not matched to a gene: 6. The germline V gene has CDR1 SGHRS and CDR2 YFSETQ. The rearrangement joins TRBV5-1 to TRBJ2-5, with TRBD2 identical over 8 bases. The receptor's source is a female donor in good health, enrolled as a control in a pregnancy study. The sample here was peripheral blood, taken in the second trimester of pregnancy. CDR3 amino acids: CASSLAAGVGQETQYF. DNA for the CDR3: TGCGCCAGCAGCTTGGCAGCGGGAGTGGGGCAAGAGACCCAGTACTTC.